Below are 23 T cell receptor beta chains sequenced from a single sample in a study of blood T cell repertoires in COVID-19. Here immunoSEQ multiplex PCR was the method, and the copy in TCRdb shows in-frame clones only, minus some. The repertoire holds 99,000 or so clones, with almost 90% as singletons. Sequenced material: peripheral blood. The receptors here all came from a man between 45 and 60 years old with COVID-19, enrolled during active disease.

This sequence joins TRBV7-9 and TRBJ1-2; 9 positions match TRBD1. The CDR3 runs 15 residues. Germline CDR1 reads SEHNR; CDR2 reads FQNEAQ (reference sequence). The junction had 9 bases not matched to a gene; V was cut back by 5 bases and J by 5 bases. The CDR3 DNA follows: TGTGCCAGCAGCAACCGGGACAGGGAGGAGTATGGCTACACCTTC. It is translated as CASSNRDREEYGYTF.

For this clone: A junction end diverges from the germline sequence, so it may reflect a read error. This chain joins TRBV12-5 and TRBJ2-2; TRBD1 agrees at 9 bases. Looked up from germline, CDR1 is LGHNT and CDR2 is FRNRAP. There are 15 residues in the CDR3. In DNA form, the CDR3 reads TGTGCTAGTGGATTGGGACAGGGTGACACCGGGGAGCTGTTTTTT. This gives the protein CASGLGQGDTGELFF.

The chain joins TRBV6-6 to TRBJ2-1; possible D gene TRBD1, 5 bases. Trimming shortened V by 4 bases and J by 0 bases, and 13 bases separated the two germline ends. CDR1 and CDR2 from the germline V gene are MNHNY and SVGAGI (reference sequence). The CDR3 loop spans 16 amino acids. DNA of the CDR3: TGTGCCAGCAGTTTGGGCACGGACATCTCCTACAATGAGCAGTTCTTC. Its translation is CASSLGTDISYNEQFF.

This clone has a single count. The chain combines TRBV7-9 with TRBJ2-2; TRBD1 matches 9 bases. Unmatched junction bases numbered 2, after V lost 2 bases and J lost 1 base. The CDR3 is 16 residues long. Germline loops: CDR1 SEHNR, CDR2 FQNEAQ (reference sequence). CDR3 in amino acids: CASSLTGGGNTGELFF. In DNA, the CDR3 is TGTGCCAGCAGCTTAACAGGGGGCGGGAACACCGGGGAGCTGTTTTTT.

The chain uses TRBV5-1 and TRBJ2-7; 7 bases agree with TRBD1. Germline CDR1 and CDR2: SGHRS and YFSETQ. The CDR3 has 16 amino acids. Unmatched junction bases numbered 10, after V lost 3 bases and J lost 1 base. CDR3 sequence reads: CASSSKPDRLSYEQYF. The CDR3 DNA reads TGCGCCAGCAGCTCCAAACCGGACAGGCTTTCCTACGAGCAGTACTTC. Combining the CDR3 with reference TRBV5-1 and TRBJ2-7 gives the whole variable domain KAGVTQTPRYLIKTRGQQVTLSCSPISGHRSVSWYQQTPGQGLQFLFEYFSETQRNKGNFPGRFSGRQFSNSRSEMNVSTLELGDSALYLCASSSKPDRLSYEQYFGPGTRLTVT.

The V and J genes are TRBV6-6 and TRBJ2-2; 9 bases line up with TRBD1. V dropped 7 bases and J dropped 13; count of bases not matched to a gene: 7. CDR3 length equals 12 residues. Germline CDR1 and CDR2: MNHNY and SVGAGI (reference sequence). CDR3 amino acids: CASTPGQGGLFF. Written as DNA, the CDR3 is TGTGCCAGCACCCCGGGACAGGGAGGGCTGTTTTTT.

CDR3 bases: TGCGCCAGCAGCTTGGGACAGGCGAACACTGAAGCTTTCTTT. This encodes CASSLGQANTEAFF. This chain joins TRBV5-1 and TRBJ1-1; perhaps TRBD1 as D (6 bases). In germline, CDR1 is SGHRS, CDR2 YFSETQ. CDR3 size: 14 residues. V gave up 0 bases and J gave up 1 base, with 7 bases separating them.

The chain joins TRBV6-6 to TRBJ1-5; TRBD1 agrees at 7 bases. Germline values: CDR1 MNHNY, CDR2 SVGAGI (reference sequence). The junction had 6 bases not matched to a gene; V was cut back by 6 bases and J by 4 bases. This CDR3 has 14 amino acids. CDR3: CASRETGWNQPQHF. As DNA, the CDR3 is TGTGCCAGCAGGGAGACAGGGTGGAATCAGCCCCAGCATTTT.

The CDR3 region is CAISRTGGNEKLFF. The CDR3 nucleotides are TGTGCCATCAGTCGGACAGGGGGAAATGAAAAACTGTTTTTT. The chain joins TRBV10-3 to TRBJ1-4, with 10 bases matching TRBD1. V was pared by 5 bases and J by 5 bases, with 2 bases of the junction left unmatched. From germline, CDR1 is ENHRY and CDR2 SYGVKD. This CDR3 has 14 residues.

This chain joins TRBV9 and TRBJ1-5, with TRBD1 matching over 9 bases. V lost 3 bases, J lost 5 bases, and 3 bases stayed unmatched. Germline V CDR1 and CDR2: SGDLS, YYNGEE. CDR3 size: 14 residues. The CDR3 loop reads CASSARQGDQPQHF. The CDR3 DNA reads TGTGCCAGCAGCGCTCGACAGGGGGATCAGCCCCAGCATTTT.

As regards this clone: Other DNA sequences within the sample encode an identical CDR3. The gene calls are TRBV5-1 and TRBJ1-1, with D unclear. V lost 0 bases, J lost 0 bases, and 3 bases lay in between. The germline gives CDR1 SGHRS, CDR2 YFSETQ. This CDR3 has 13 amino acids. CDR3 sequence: CASSLVVNTEAFF. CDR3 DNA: TGCGCCAGCAGCTTGGTCGTGAACACTGAAGCTTTCTTT.

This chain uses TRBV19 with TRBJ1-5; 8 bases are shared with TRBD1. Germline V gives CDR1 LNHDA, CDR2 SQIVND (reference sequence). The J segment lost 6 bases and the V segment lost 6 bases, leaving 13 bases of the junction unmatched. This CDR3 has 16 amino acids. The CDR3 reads CASSTQGQGRSQPQHF. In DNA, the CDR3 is TGTGCCAGTAGCACCCAAGGACAGGGCAGGAGTCAGCCCCAGCATTTT.

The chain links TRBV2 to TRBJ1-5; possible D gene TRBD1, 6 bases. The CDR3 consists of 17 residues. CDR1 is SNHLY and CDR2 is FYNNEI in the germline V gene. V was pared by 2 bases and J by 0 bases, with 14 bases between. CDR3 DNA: TGTGCCAGCAGTGAATTCAGAGGGGGGGATAGCAATCAGCCCCAGCATTTT. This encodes CASSEFRGGDSNQPQHF.

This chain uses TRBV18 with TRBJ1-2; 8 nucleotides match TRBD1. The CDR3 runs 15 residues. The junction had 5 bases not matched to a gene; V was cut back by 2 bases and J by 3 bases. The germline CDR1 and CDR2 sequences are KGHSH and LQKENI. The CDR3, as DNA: TGTGCCAGCTCACCAGACTCAGGGGGCGACTATGGCTACACCTTC. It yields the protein CASSPDSGGDYGYTF.

CDR3 in amino acids: CASSQDFTPLHF. The CDR3, as DNA: TGTGCCAGCAGCCAAGATTTTACACCCCTCCACTTT. V is TRBV3-1 (or the pseudogene TRBV3-2) and J is TRBJ1-6; unclear D gene. CDR1 is LGHDT and CDR2 is YNNKEL in the germline V gene (reference sequence). V lost 0 bases to trimming and J lost 11 bases, with 5 bases between them. There are 12 residues in the CDR3.

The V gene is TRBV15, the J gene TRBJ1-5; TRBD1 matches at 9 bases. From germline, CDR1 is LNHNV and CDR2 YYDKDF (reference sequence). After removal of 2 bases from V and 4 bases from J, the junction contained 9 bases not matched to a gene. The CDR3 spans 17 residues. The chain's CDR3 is CATSRRSTGGGNQPQHF. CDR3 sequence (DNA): TGTGCCACCAGCAGACGAAGTACAGGGGGCGGTAATCAGCCCCAGCATTTT.

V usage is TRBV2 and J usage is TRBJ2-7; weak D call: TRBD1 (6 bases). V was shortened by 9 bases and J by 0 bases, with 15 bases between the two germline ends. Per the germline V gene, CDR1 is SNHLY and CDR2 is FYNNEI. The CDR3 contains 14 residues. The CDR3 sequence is CASRVSTGSYEQYF. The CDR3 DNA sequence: TGTGCCAGTCGGGTCTCGACAGGCTCCTACGAGCAGTACTTC.

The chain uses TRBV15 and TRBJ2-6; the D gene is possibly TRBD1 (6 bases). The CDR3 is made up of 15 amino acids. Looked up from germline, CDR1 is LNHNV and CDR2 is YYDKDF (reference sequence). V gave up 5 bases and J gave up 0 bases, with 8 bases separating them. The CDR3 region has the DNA TGTGCCACCAGCGGACAGAGCTCTGGGGCCAACGTCCTGACTTTC. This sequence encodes CATSGQSSGANVLTF.

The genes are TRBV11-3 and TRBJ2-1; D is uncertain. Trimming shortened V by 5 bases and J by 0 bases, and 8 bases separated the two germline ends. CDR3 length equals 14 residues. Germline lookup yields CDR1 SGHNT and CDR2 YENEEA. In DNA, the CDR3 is TGTGCCAGCAGCCCGCGTGGCTCCTACAATGAGCAGTTCTTC. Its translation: CASSPRGSYNEQFF. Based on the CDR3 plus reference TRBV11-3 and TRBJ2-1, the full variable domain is EAGVVQSPRYKIIEKKQPVAFWCNPISGHNTLYWYLQNLGQGPELLIRYENEEAVDDSQLPKDRFSAERLKGVDSTLKIQPAELGDSAVYLCASSPRGSYNEQFFGPGTRLTVL.

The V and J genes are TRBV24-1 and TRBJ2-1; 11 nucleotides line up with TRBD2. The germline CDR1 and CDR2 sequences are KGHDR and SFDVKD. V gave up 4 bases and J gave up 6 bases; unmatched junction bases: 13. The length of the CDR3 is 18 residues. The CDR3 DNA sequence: TGTGCCACCAGTGACCCTGGGTCCCTAGCGGGGGGCCTCAATGAGCAGTTCTTC. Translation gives CATSDPGSLAGGLNEQFF.

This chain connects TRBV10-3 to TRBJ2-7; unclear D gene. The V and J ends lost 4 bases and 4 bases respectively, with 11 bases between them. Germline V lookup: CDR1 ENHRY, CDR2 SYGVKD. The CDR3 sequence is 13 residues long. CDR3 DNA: TGTGCCATCAGTGGAGTAAACAGATACGAGCAGTACTTC. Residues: CAISGVNRYEQYF.

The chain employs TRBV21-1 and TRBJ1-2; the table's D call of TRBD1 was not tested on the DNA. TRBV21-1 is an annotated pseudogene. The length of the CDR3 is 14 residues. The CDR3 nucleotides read TGTGCCAGCAATAGGCAGGGAAGTAACTATGGCTACACCTTC. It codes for CASNRQGSNYGYTF.

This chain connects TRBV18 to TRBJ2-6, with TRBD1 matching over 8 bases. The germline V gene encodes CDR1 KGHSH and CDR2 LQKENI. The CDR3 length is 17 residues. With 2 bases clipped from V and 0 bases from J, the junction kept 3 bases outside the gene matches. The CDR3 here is CASSPNTGGSGANVLTF. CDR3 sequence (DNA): TGTGCCAGCTCACCAAACACAGGGGGCTCTGGGGCCAACGTCCTGACTTTC.